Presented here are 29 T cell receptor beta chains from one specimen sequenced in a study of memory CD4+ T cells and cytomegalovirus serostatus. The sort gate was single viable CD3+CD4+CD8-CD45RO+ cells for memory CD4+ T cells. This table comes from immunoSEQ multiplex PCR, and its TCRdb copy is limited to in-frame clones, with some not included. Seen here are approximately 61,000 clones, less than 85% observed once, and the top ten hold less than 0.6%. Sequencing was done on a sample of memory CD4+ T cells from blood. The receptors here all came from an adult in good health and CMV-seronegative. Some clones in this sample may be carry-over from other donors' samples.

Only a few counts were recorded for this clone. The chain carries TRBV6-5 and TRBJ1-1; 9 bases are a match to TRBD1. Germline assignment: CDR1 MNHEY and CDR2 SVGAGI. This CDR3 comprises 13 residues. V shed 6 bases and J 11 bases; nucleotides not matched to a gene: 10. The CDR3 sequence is CASSSGTGYLAFF. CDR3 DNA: TGTGCCAGCAGCTCCGGGACAGGGTATTTGGCTTTCTTT.

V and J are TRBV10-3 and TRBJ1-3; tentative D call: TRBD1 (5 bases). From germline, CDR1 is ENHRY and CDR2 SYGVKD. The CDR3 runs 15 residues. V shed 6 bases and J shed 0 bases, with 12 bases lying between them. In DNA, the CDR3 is TGTGCCATCAGCGACTCGACAGTCTCTGGAAACACCATATATTTT. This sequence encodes CAISDSTVSGNTIYF.

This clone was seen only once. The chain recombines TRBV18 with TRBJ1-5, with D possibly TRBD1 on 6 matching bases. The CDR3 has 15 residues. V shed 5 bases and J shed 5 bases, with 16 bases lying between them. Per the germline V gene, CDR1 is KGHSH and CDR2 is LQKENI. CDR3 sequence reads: CASSGGPRSDQPQHF. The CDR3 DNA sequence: TGTGCCAGCTCAGGGGGCCCCAGGAGTGATCAGCCCCAGCATTTT.

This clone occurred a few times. The CDR3 protein is CAWSPTSVRGTQHF. In DNA form, the CDR3 reads TGTGCCTGGAGTCCGACCTCAGTCCGGGGAACCCAGCATTTT. V and J are TRBV30 and TRBJ1-5; no reliable D call. Per the germline V gene, CDR1 is GTSNPN and CDR2 is SVGIG (reference sequence). The CDR3 is 14 amino acids. V lost 2 bases to trimming and J lost 11 bases, with 19 bases between them.

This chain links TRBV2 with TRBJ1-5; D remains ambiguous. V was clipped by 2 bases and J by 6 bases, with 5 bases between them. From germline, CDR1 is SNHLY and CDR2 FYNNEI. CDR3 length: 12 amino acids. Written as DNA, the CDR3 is TGTGCCAGCAGTGAAACGGTTCAGCCCCAGCATTTT. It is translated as CASSETVQPQHF.

CDR3 sequence: CASSLVSGSKSSYNEQFF. Written as DNA, the CDR3 is TGTGCCAGCAGCTTAGTGAGCGGGTCGAAAAGCTCCTACAATGAGCAGTTCTTC. The chain joins TRBV7-9 to TRBJ2-1, with a tentative D call TRBD2 (6 bases). V lost 1 base and J lost 0, with 16 bases in between. Germline V gene sequence: CDR1 SEHNR, CDR2 FQNEAQ (reference sequence). This CDR3 is 18 amino acids long.

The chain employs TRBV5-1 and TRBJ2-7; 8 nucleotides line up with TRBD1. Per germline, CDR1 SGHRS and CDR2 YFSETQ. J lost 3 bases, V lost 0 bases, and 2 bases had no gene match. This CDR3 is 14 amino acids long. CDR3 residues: CASSLATGGYEQYF. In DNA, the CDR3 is TGCGCCAGCAGCTTGGCCACAGGGGGCTACGAGCAGTACTTC.

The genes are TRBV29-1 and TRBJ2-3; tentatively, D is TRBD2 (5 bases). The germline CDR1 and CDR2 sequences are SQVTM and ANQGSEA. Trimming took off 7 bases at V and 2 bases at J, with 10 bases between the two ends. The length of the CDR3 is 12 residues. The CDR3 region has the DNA TGCAGCGCCGGAGGTTCCACAGATACGCAGTATTTT. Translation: CSAGGSTDTQYF.

The CDR3 reads CASISPGAHEKLFF. CDR3 nucleotides: TGTGCCAGCATTTCACCCGGGGCGCATGAAAAACTGTTTTTT. The chain combines TRBV28 with TRBJ1-4; D might be TRBD1 (5 bases). CDR3 size: 14 residues. V dropped 7 bases and J dropped 6 bases, with 15 bases sitting between them. Germline loops: CDR1 MDHEN, CDR2 SYDVKM.

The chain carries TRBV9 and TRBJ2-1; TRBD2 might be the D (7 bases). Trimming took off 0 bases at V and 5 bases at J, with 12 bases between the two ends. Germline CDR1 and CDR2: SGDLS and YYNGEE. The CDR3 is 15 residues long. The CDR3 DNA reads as TGTGCCAGCAGCGTAGTCGGGGGGCCGAACAATGAGCAGTTCTTC. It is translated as CASSVVGGPNNEQFF.

For the CDR3, the DNA is TGTGCCAGCAGCTCAGGACAGACCGGGACAGCCTACGAGCAGTACTTC. Translated: CASSSGQTGTAYEQYF. The V and J genes are TRBV5-4 and TRBJ2-7; 7 positions agree with TRBD1. With V trimmed by 3 bases and J by 2 bases, 11 bases remained unmatched. Germline V gene data show CDR1 as SGHNT and CDR2 as YYREEE (reference sequence). The CDR3 contains 16 residues.

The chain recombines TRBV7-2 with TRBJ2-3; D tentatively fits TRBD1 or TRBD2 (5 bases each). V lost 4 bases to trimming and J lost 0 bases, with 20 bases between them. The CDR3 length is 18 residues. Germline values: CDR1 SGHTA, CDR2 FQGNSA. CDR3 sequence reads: CASSWRKARGVSTDTQYF. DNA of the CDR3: TGTGCCAGCAGCTGGAGGAAAGCGAGAGGGGTGAGCACAGATACGCAGTATTTT.

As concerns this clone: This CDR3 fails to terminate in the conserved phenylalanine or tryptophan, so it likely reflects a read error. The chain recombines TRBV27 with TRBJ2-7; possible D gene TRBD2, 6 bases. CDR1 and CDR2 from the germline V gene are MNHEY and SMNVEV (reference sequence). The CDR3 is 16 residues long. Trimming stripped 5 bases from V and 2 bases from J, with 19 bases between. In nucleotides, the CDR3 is TGTGCCAGCAGTCCTCCTTTCGGGAGAAGGCCCTACGAGCAGTACCTC. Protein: CASSPPFGRRPYEQYL.

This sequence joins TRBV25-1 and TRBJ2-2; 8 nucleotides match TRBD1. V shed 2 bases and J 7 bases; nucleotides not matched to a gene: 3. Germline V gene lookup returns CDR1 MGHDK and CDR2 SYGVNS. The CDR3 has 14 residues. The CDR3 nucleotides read TGTGCCAGCAGTGAACAGGGGGCGGTCGGGGAGCTGTTTTTT. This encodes CASSEQGAVGELFF. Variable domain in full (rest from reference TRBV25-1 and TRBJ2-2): EADIYQTPRYLVIGTGKKITLECSQTMGHDKMYWYQQDPGMELHLIHYSYGVNSTEKGDLSSESTVSRIRTEHFPLTLESARPSHTSQYLCASSEQGAVGELFFGEGSRLTVL.

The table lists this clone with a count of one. The chain's CDR3 is CASSIDSRSQRAMYF. The CDR3 DNA reads as TGTGCCAGTAGTATAGATTCCAGGTCTCAGCGGGCGATGTACTTC. The chain joins TRBV19 to TRBJ2-7; tentative D call: TRBD2 (6 bases). The CDR3 runs 15 residues. V was clipped by 0 bases and J by 12 bases, with 21 bases between them. Germline values: CDR1 LNHDA, CDR2 SQIVND (reference sequence).

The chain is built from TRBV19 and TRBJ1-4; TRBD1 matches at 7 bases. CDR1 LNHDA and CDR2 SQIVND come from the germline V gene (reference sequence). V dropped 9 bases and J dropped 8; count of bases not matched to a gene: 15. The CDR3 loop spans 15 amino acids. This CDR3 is CASQEFDRATEKLFF. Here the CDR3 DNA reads TGTGCCAGCCAGGAATTCGACAGGGCAACGGAAAAACTGTTTTTT.

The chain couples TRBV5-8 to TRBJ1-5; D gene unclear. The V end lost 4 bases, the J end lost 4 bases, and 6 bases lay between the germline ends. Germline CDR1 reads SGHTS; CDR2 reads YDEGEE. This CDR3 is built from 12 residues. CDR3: CASSPDNQPQHF. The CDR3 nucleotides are TGTGCCAGCAGCCCGGATAATCAGCCCCAGCATTTT.

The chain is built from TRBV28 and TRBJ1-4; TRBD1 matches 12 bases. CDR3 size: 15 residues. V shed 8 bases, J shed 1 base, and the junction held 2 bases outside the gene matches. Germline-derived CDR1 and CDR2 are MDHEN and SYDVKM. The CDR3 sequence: CASRDRGQTNEKLFF. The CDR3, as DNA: TGTGCCAGCCGGGACAGGGGGCAAACTAATGAAAAACTGTTTTTT.

DNA for the CDR3: TGCGCCAGCAGCTTCGCTAGCGGGGGGAGCTCCTACAATGAGCAGTTCTTC. This gives the protein CASSFASGGSSYNEQFF. The chain uses TRBV5-1 and TRBJ2-1; 11 bases line up with TRBD2. This CDR3 is 17 amino acids long. V shed 2 bases and J 0 bases; nucleotides not matched to a gene: 4. Looked up from germline, CDR1 is SGHRS and CDR2 is YFSETQ.

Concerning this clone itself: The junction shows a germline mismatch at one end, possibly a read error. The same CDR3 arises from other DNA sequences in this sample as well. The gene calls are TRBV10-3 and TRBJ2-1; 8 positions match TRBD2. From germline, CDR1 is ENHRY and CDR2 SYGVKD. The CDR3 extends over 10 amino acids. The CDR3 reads CAIGAGASFF. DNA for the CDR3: TGCGCCATCGGAGCGGGAGCCTCGTTCTTC.

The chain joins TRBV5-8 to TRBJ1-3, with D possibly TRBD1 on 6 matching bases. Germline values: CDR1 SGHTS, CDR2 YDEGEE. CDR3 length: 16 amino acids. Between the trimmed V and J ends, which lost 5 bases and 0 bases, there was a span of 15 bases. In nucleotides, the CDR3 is TGTGCCAGCAGGCCTGGACAGTCCTTCTCTGGAAACACCATATATTTT. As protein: CASRPGQSFSGNTIYF. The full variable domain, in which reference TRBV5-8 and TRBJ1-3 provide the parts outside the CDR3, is EAGVTQSPTHLIKTRGQQATLRCSPISGHTSVYWYQQALGLGLQFLLWYDEGEERNRGNFPPRFSGRQFPNYSSELNVNALELEDSALYLCASRPGQSFSGNTIYFGEGSWLTVV.

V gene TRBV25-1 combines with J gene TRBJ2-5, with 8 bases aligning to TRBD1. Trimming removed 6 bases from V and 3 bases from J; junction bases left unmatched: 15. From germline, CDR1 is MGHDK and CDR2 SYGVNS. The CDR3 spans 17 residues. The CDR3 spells CASRHRGIGVWEETQYF. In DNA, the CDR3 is TGTGCCAGCAGGCACAGGGGGATAGGAGTTTGGGAAGAGACCCAGTACTTC.

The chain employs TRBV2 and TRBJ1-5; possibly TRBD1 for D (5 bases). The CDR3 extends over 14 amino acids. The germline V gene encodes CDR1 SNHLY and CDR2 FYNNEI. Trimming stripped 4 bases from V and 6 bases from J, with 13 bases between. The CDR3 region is CASSGELGPQPQHF. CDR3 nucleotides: TGTGCCAGCAGTGGTGAGCTGGGACCTCAGCCCCAGCATTTT.

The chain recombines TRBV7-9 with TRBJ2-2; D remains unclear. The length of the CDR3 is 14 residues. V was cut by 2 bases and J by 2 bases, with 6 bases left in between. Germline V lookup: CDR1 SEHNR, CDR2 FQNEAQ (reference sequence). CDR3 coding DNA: TGTGCCAGCAGCTTAAGGCGTAACACCGGGGAGCTGTTTTTT. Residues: CASSLRRNTGELFF.

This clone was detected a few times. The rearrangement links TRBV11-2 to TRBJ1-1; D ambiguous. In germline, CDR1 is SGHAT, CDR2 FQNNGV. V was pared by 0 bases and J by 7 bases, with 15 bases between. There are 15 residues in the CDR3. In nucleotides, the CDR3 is TGTGCCAGCAGCTTAGATCGGACCTCATGGGGTGAAGCTTTCTTT. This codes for CASSLDRTSWGEAFF.

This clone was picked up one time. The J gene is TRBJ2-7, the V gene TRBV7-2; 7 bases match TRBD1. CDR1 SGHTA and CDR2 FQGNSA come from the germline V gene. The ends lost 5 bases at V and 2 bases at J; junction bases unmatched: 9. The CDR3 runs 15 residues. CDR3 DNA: TGTGCCAGCAGCCTCGGGACAGTAATAACCTACGAGCAGTACTTC. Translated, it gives CASSLGTVITYEQYF.

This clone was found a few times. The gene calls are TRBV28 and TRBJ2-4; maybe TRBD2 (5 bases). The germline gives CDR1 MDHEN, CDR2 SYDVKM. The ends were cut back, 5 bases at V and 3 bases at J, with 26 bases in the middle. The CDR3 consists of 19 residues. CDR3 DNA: TGTGCCAGCAGTACCCACCCGGGCGGGTTTAGGTATGGCAAAAACATTCAGTACTTC. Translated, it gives CASSTHPGGFRYGKNIQYF.

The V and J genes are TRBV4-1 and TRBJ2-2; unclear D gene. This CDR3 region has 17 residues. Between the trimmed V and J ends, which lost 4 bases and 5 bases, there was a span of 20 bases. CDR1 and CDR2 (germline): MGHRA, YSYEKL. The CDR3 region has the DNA TGCGCCAGCAGCCCAAACGTGCTCAAGGGTGGGACCGGGGAGCTGTTTTTT. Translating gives CASSPNVLKGGTGELFF.

This CDR3 is CASSLIAMPTGELFF. The CDR3 DNA sequence: TGTGCCAGCAGCTTAATAGCTATGCCCACCGGGGAGCTGTTTTTT. The genes are TRBV7-9 and TRBJ2-2; D gene uncertain. CDR1 and CDR2 (germline): SEHNR, FQNEAQ (reference sequence). This CDR3 contains 15 residues. With 2 bases removed from V and 4 bases from J, the gap between germline ends came to 11 bases. Looking up the rest from reference TRBV7-9 and TRBJ2-2 gives the full variable domain: DTGVSQNPRHKITKRGQNVTFRCDPISEHNRLYWYRQTLGQGPEFLTYFQNEAQLEKSRLLSDRFSAERPKGSFSTLEIQRTEQGDSAMYLCASSLIAMPTGELFFGEGSRLTVL.